Included here is one T cell receptor (beta chain) sequence, with context. What antigen it recognizes has not been identified. Base qualities are not at hand, and no much larger clone is one base apart. This sample includes further DNA sequences coding for the same CDR3. Using the deep immunoSEQ assay, multiplex PCR amplified TCR CDR3 regions from genomic DNA. Genomic DNA extracted from each cell subset was distributed evenly over all wells of several immunoSEQ 96-well plates, and each plate served as one replicate. For sorted subsets, each replicate PCR was loaded with approximately 0.2 ug genomic DNA, equivalent to 30,000 or so T cell genomes. Purified libraries were quantified with a Qubit 3.0 fluorometer, sized on a Bioanalyzer 2100, and re-quantified with the KAPA Library Quantification kit. Each immunoSEQ 96-well plate was sequenced on its own single-read 150-cycle Illumina NextSeq 550 flow cell. The source study handled its data this way. Because only junctional sequences without quality scores were contained in the immunoSEQ output, filtering matching that applied to full-length reads could not be performed. Sequences were annotated with PyIR, a Python wrapper for IgBLAST v1.9, using IMGT germline references to assign V/J genes and CDR3. Reads with weak V/J assignments (E-value above 1e-6), missing CDR3, stop codons, out-of-frame junctions, or ambiguous translated residues were removed. V3J clonotypes were defined by identical inferred V gene, J gene, and CDR3 amino acid sequence. The percentage overlap between two repertoires was calculated by dividing the number of shared unique clonotypes by the size of the smaller repertoire. Repertoire richness was assessed with RTK rarefaction, the Chao1 estimator, and Recon v2.1 estimates of unobserved clonotypes. OLGA was used to compute generation probabilities for all TCRbeta clonotypes that the gDNA method yielded from a handful of donors. In its TCRdb copy, this immuneACCESS table keeps in-frame sequences only and misses some clones. Where compared with another copy, unresolved V genes explain less than half of these, and the others have no known cause. Clone size and the V and J calls come from that table; the DNA yielded D and trimming. In all, the sample holds about 2 million clones, and 90% to 95% of those were seen once. Of the sample, under 0.15% is held by the ten largest clones.

This entry comes from a study of shared clonotypes between healthy human individuals (dated by TCRdb to the early 2020s). Some background on the complete study: Three men and two women, aged 18 to 49 years, made up the cohort. Different laboratories and diverse techniques were used to prepare libraries and sequence TCR repertoires, to increase sequencing depth and limit assay-specific biases. Each donor's leukapheresis produced roughly between roughly 0.85 and 9.5 billion PBMCs. To estimate repertoire size and how much clonotypes are shared between individuals, the study performed deep sequencing of blood TCR repertoires from a few healthy adults. Per donor, three plates each were used for CD4 naive and CD4 memory, two for CD8 naive, and one for CD8 memory. What the work shows at the level of the full study, not this receptor alone: Around 5% of naive CD4, 3% to 3.5% of naive CD8, approximately 2% of memory CD4, and more than 0.35% of memory CD8 clonotypes were shared across several donors. Compared with non-shared clonotypes, the clonotypes found in all four sorted-subset donors had higher generation probabilities. Because the study included a small number of donors, the genetic and exposure-history diversity represented was limited. Estimated clonotype richness was generally larger for naive than for memory subsets. Sampling was restricted to blood, and TCR repertoires in tissue are likely to differ from TCR repertoires in blood. Rarefaction of sorted-subset datasets indicated incomplete sequencing despite the large sequencing depth. Based on pairwise subsampling, the degree of clonotype sharing among donors was expected to be affected by sequencing depth.

According to the germline V gene, CDR1 reads MNHNS and CDR2 reads SASEGT. V loses 1 base, J loses 4 bases, and the germline ends lie 8 bases apart. Its CDR3 holds 14 amino acids, cysteine through phenylalanine. Just CDR3 DNA is preserved here, 42 bases in frame from base 1. Healthy HIV-negative adults with no recently reported acute infections or vaccinations were included as donors. Every donor was a Caucasian adult living in Nashville, Tennessee, USA. CD4+ T cells were enriched by magnetic negative selection, after which naive cells were positively selected on CD45RA and the negative fraction was taken as the memory subset. After blood collection by leukapheresis, PBMCs were isolated using Ficoll-Histopaque density gradient centrifugation and then cryopreserved in the vapor phase of liquid nitrogen. Purity and quantity of every magnetically sorted T cell population were checked by analytical flow cytometry. Genomic DNA was isolated from every sorted fraction and measured by UV absorbance on a Nanodrop 2000c.

The chain is assembled from TRBV6-1 and TRBJ1-5; the D gene lacks a confident call. Specimen: naive CD4+ T cells sorted from blood. What the cell subset or site label conveys for this sample: CD45RA+ positively selected. The clonotype originates from a man in his late teens or twenties in good health. The CDR3 protein is CASSEVGGNQPQHF. The base sequence is TGTGCCAGCAGTGAAGTCGGTGGGAATCAGCCCCAGCATTTT.